The next 26 T cell receptor beta chains were all read from a single sample in a study of cytomegalovirus exposure and HLA in healthy donors. Repertoires were generated with immunoSEQ multiplex PCR, while TCRdb's copy carries only in-frame clones and drops some. The table shows 150,000 or so clones, with about 87% occurring only once. Input material: PBMCs. Receptors were obtained from a woman in her thirties in good health and CMV-seropositive.

The chain combines TRBV9 with TRBJ2-2; D uncertain. Deletions cut 3 bases from V and 7 bases from J, with 7 bases between. Germline values: CDR1 SGDLS, CDR2 YYNGEE. CDR3 length: 12 residues. CDR3 sequence: CASSAVFGELFF. In nucleotides, the CDR3 is TGTGCCAGCAGCGCAGTTTTCGGGGAGCTGTTTTTT.

This clone was seen only once. This chain uses TRBV5-1 with TRBJ2-1; tentatively, D is TRBD1 (5 bases). V lost 4 bases and J lost 7, with 18 bases in between. The V gene's germline CDR1 is SGHRS and CDR2 YFSETQ. CDR3 length: 15 amino acids. CDR3 sequence (DNA): TGCGCCAGCAGCACCGCCGTGGGGCCGGAAAATGAGCAGTTCTTC. Its protein is CASSTAVGPENEQFF.

This chain links TRBV5-1 with TRBJ1-1; no clear D. The V gene's germline CDR1 is SGHRS and CDR2 YFSETQ. This CDR3 has 13 amino acids. The V and J ends lost 0 bases and 4 bases respectively, with 7 bases between them. The CDR3 here is CASSLGQATEAFF. The CDR3 DNA is TGCGCCAGCAGCTTGGGTCAGGCCACTGAAGCTTTCTTT.

The genes are TRBV11-2 and TRBJ2-3, with a weak D call TRBD1 (6 bases). V was shortened by 0 bases and J by 2 bases, with 12 bases between the two germline ends. The CDR3 spans 16 residues. The V gene's germline CDR1 is SGHAT and CDR2 FQNNGV. The CDR3 DNA is TGTGCCAGCAGCTTAGAAGTACAGGGCTTCACAGATACGCAGTATTTT. Amino acids: CASSLEVQGFTDTQYF. The full variable domain, with the rest looked up from reference TRBV11-2 and TRBJ2-3, is EAGVAQSPRYKIIEKRQSVAFWCNPISGHATLYWYQQILGQGPKLLIQFQNNGVVDDSQLPKDRFSAERLKGVDSTLKIQPAKLEDSAVYLCASSLEVQGFTDTQYFGPGTRLTVL.

V usage is TRBV9 and J usage is TRBJ1-4; TRBD1 matches at 7 bases. The CDR3 spans 15 residues. CDR1 SGDLS and CDR2 YYNGEE come from the germline V gene. V was pared by 3 bases and J by 6 bases, with 8 bases of the junction left unmatched. The DNA of the CDR3 is TGTGCCAGCAGCGCACAGGGGAGCGTAGATGAAAAACTGTTTTTT. Encoded protein: CASSAQGSVDEKLFF.

The chain joins TRBV11-2 to TRBJ2-3; the D is unclear. V lost 5 bases to trimming and J lost 0 bases, with 6 bases between them. Per the germline V gene, CDR1 is SGHAT and CDR2 is FQNNGV. The length of the CDR3 is 13 residues. DNA for the CDR3: TGTGCCAGCAGCCAAATTAGCACAGATACGCAGTATTTT. It codes for CASSQISTDTQYF.

The chain links TRBV5-8 to TRBJ1-1, with D perhaps matching TRBD1 (6 bases). Germline CDR1 reads SGHTS; CDR2 reads YDEGEE. With 4 bases removed from V and 3 bases from J, the gap between germline ends came to 13 bases. This CDR3 spans 14 amino acids. As DNA, the CDR3 is TGTGCCAGCAGCCGCGGACCAGGGGACACTGAAGCTTTCTTT. Its translation: CASSRGPGDTEAFF.

The chain couples TRBV6-1 to TRBJ1-6; no clear D gene. The CDR3 runs 15 residues. V lost 6 bases to trimming and J lost 9 bases, with 18 bases between them. Germline lookup yields CDR1 MNHNS and CDR2 SASEGT. CDR3 sequence: CASRAAAGGGSPLHF. In nucleotides, the CDR3 is TGTGCCAGCAGGGCGGCGGCGGGAGGCGGTTCACCCCTCCACTTT.

The V gene is TRBV4-2, the J gene TRBJ2-7, with D uncertain. The CDR3 spans 14 residues. Trimming removed 4 bases at V and 7 bases at J, with 17 bases between. Germline lookup yields CDR1 LGHNA and CDR2 YNFKEQ. The CDR3 DNA reads TGTGCCAGCAGCCCCCCTTCGGGTCATGGTGAGCAGTACTTC. Amino acids: CASSPPSGHGEQYF.

The chain combines TRBV7-3 with TRBJ2-1; 7 bases map to TRBD1. With 4 bases clipped from V and 8 bases from J, the junction kept 5 bases outside the gene matches. CDR1 is SGHTA, CDR2 FQGTGA, per germline. The CDR3 runs 13 residues. CDR3 bases: TGTGCCAGCAGCTCCTACAGGGGTGATGAGCAGTTCTTC. It translates to CASSSYRGDEQFF.

The chain couples TRBV6-5 to TRBJ1-6; 8 bases map to TRBD1. V shed 5 bases and J 5 bases; nucleotides not matched to a gene: 2. This CDR3 has 14 amino acids. Germline V lookup: CDR1 MNHEY, CDR2 SVGAGI. CDR3 bases: TGTGCCAGCAGTAAGGGACAGGATAATTCACCCCTCCACTTT. It specifies CASSKGQDNSPLHF.

The rearrangement links TRBV11-2 to TRBJ1-1, with unresolved D. Germline V gives CDR1 SGHAT, CDR2 FQNNGV. This CDR3 is built from 12 residues. The ends were cut back, 6 bases at V and 10 bases at J, with 15 bases in the middle. The CDR3 coding sequence is TGTGCCAGCAGTTCCCTCAGGCACGCAGCTTTCTTT. Encoded protein: CASSSLRHAAFF.

The J gene is TRBJ1-2, the V gene TRBV11-2, with 10 bases aligning to TRBD1. Germline-derived CDR1 and CDR2 are SGHAT and FQNNGV. Trimming at V came to 4 bases and at J to 7 bases, leaving 9 bases not matched to a gene. The CDR3 totals 15 residues. The CDR3 loop reads CASSSLGTGVTGYTF. CDR3 DNA sequence: TGTGCCAGCAGCTCCTTGGGGACAGGGGTAACTGGCTACACCTTC.

The chain carries TRBV5-1 and TRBJ1-1; no firm D call. V dropped 0 bases and J dropped 2 bases, with 11 bases sitting between them. CDR1 and CDR2 from the germline V gene are SGHRS and YFSETQ. CDR3 length: 15 amino acids. The DNA for the CDR3 is TGCGCCAGCAGCTTGGATGGCCGACTCAACACTGAAGCTTTCTTT. Amino acids: CASSLDGRLNTEAFF.

The chain links TRBV27 to TRBJ2-7, with D possibly being TRBD2 (5 bases). V was shortened by 7 bases and J by 3 bases, with 10 bases between the two germline ends. The CDR3 spans 12 residues. In germline, CDR1 is MNHEY, CDR2 SMNVEV (reference sequence). The CDR3: CASKGLGYEQYF. The DNA for the CDR3 is TGTGCCAGCAAAGGACTGGGCTACGAGCAGTACTTC.

The chain uses TRBV9 and TRBJ1-2; D not resolved. CDR1 and CDR2 from the germline V gene are SGDLS and YYNGEE. The CDR3 runs 12 residues. Trimming cost V 4 bases and J 4 bases, with 8 bases left between them. The CDR3 region is CASSSEPYGYTF. Written as DNA, the CDR3 is TGTGCCAGCAGCTCAGAACCCTATGGCTACACCTTC.

The chain couples TRBV30 to TRBJ2-5; D perhaps matches TRBD1 (5 bases). The CDR3 is 15 amino acids. The V end lost 3 bases, the J end lost 0 bases, and 14 bases lay between the germline ends. Germline V gives CDR1 GTSNPN, CDR2 SVGIG (reference sequence). The CDR3 region is CAWRYFRANQETQYF. In DNA form, the CDR3 reads TGTGCCTGGAGATACTTCAGGGCTAACCAAGAGACCCAGTACTTC.

V is TRBV6-1 and J is TRBJ2-7; D ambiguous. This CDR3 comprises 14 residues. With 6 bases removed from V and 2 bases from J, the gap between germline ends came to 14 bases. Germline assignment: CDR1 MNHNS and CDR2 SASEGT. The CDR3 spells CASRFQIITYEQYF. For the CDR3, the DNA is TGTGCCAGCAGATTCCAGATTATTACCTACGAGCAGTACTTC.

This clone was counted between two and nine times. The chain employs TRBV28 and TRBJ1-5, with 7 bases aligning to TRBD1. Germline loops: CDR1 MDHEN, CDR2 SYDVKM. Trimming took 5 bases from V and 8 from J; bases not matched to a gene: 12. The CDR3 has 15 amino acids. The CDR3 here is CASSEQGSGTKPQHF. DNA for the CDR3: TGTGCCAGCAGTGAACAGGGGTCGGGAACCAAGCCCCAGCATTTT.

CDR3 DNA: TGCGCCAGCAGCCAAGTAGACATGATCTCCTACAATGAGCAGTTCTTC. It is translated as CASSQVDMISYNEQFF. The genes are TRBV4-1 and TRBJ2-1; the D is unclear. Trimming shortened V by 1 base and J by 0 bases, and 10 bases separated the two germline ends. Germline CDR1 is MGHRA and CDR2 is YSYEKL. This CDR3 region has 16 residues.

V usage is TRBV9 and J usage is TRBJ2-5; 11 bases are a match to TRBD2. CDR3 length equals 15 residues. The V and J ends lost 3 bases and 2 bases, in that order; junction bases with no gene match: 3. Germline CDR1 SGDLS, CDR2 YYNGEE. CDR3 residues: CASSGRLAGQETQYF. The CDR3 nucleotides are TGTGCCAGCAGCGGAAGACTAGCGGGACAAGAGACCCAGTACTTC.

The chain recombines TRBV14 with TRBJ2-5; 10 nucleotides align to TRBD2. The V segment lost 4 bases and the J segment 1 base; nucleotides outside the gene matches: 12. In germline, CDR1 is SGHDN, CDR2 FVKESK. There are 18 residues in the CDR3. CDR3 DNA: TGTGCCAGCAGCCTACCCCCGGGGACTAGCGTAACCCAAGAGACCCAGTACTTC. It is translated as CASSLPPGTSVTQETQYF. Full variable domain (remainder filled in from reference TRBV14 and TRBJ2-5): EAGVTQFPSHSVIEKGQTVTLRCDPISGHDNLYWYRRVMGKEIKFLLHFVKESKQDESGMPNNRFLAERTGGTYSTLKVQPAELEDSGVYFCASSLPPGTSVTQETQYFGPGTRLLVL.

J is TRBJ2-5 and V is TRBV27; weak D call: TRBD1 (5 bases). V was trimmed by 3 bases and J by 1 base, leaving 18 bases between them. This CDR3 region has 17 residues. Per germline, CDR1 MNHEY and CDR2 SMNVEV (reference sequence). CDR3 nucleotide sequence: TGTGCCAGCAGTTTCTTTAGGGGCGGAACATCCCAAGAGACCCAGTACTTC. Its translation is CASSFFRGGTSQETQYF.

V is TRBV29-1 and J is TRBJ2-3, with D possibly matching TRBD2 (6 bases). Trimming took off 6 bases at V and 8 bases at J, with 21 bases between the two ends. This CDR3 is 14 amino acids long. In germline, CDR1 is SQVTM, CDR2 ANQGSEA. The CDR3 loop reads CSVRRNTRGATQYF. The CDR3 nucleotides read TGCAGCGTAAGGAGAAATACTCGCGGGGCTACGCAGTATTTT.

Only one count was recorded for this clone. The chain is built from TRBV4-1 and TRBJ2-7; D call uncertain. Deletions cut 0 bases from V and 3 bases from J, with 6 bases between. Germline CDR1 and CDR2: MGHRA and YSYEKL. The CDR3 is 13 amino acids. This CDR3 is CASSQEHYYEQYF. CDR3 in DNA: TGCGCCAGCAGCCAAGAACACTACTACGAGCAGTACTTC.

DNA for the CDR3: TGTGCCAGCAGCCCCACAGGGACCTCTGGAAACACCATATATTTT. It translates to CASSPTGTSGNTIYF. The J gene is TRBJ1-3, the V gene TRBV5-5, with D perhaps matching TRBD1 (6 bases). Germline loops: CDR1 SGHKS, CDR2 YYEKEE (reference sequence). The V gene lost 4 bases and the J gene lost 0 bases, with 11 bases spanning the gap. CDR3 size: 15 residues.